This TCR beta chain derives from a study of T cells in Graves' hyperthyroidism and ophthalmopathy. Looking at the study overall: The initial diagnosis was the point when peripheral blood was collected, ahead of any treatment.

Amplification targeted TCR beta CDR3 regions from RNA transcripts. The HTBI set primed first-round TCR CDR3 RT-PCR. TCRdb redid the calling of the multiplex PCR reads with MiXCR, one entry per CDR3 protein. This sample has nearly 750,000 distinct CDR3 sequences, with approximately 36% found just once. J was trimmed by 1 base and V by 8 bases; bases with no gene match: 2. The CDR3 runs 16 residues. Germline CDR1 LNHDA, CDR2 SQIVND (reference sequence). Turning to this clonotype: No antigen is known for it.

In patients aged 18 to 65, hyperthyroidism was newly diagnosed, with duration under 2 months. Reasons for excluding patients were uncontrolled infection, other autoimmune disease, pregnancy or lactation. Findings of the study overall: Among thyroid clonotypes expanded above 0.001, most also appeared in blood.

Source material: blood. The origin of this receptor is a middle-aged woman with Graves' hyperthyroidism. The chain has TRBV19 and TRBJ2-2; 15 bases are a match to TRBD2. The CDR3 loop is CASRTSGRGNTGELFF. CDR3 DNA: TGTGCCAGTCGGACTAGCGGGAGGGGGAACACCGGGGAGCTGTTTTTT.